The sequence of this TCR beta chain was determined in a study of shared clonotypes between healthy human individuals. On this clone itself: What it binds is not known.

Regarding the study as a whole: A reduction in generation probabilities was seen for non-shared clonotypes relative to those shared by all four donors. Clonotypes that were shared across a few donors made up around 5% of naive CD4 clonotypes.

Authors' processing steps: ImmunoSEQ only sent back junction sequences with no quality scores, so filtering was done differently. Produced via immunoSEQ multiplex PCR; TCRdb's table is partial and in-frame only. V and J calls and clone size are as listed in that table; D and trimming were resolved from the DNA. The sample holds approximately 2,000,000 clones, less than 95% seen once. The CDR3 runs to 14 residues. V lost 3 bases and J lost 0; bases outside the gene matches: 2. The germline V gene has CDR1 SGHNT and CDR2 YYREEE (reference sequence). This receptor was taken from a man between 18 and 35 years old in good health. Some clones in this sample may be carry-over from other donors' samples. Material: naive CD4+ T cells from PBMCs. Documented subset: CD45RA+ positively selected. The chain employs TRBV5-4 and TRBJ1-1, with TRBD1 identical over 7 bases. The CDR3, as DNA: TGTGCCAGCAGCTCGGGACAGATGAACACTGAAGCTTTCTTT. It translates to CASSSGQMNTEAFF.